This T cell receptor beta chain stems from a study of blood T cell repertoires in COVID-19. Study summary: In each case, the material was cDNA or gDNA derived from T cells, B-cell-depleted T cells, or PBMCs.

Original processing methods: By means of reference gene primer amplification, nucleated cell counts were estimated. Profiled with immunoSEQ multiplex PCR; TCRdb holds only in-frame clones, not every one. V, J and clone size derive from that table, while D and trimming were established from the DNA sequence. The sample holds 200,000 to 250,000 clones, about 84% seen once. CDR1 is SEHNR and CDR2 is FQNEAQ in the germline V gene (reference sequence). The V end was cut by 5 bases, the J end by 5 bases, with 15 bases between. The CDR3 sequence is 14 residues long. The V call is TRBV7-9, the J call TRBJ2-5; TRBD2 might be the D (6 bases). The sample was peripheral blood. This sequence was found in a man older than 75 with acute or convalescent COVID-19. The CDR3 nucleotides read TGTGCCAGCAGCGCGCCGGGAGCCGGGGAGACCCAGTACTTC. This gives the protein CASSAPGAGETQYF.